What follows describes a single T cell receptor (beta chain). No antigen is known for it. The data originate from a study of OX40 agonist ivuxolimab in advanced cancers. For the study at large: Two patients with cutaneous melanoma and one with hepatocellular carcinoma, three in total, showed partial responses.

Regarding the study as a whole: What antigens the expanded peripheral T cells recognized was never established. Nonresponders included some who also had low normalized T-cell clonal expansion.

CDR1 and CDR2 from the germline V gene are MNHNS and SASEGT. The CDR3 loop spans 14 amino acids. The V end lost 8 bases, the J end lost 7 bases, and 21 bases lay between the germline ends. Assay used: immunoSEQ multiplex PCR; TCRdb lists only in-frame clones, some missing. This repertoire shows fewer than 90,000 clones, roughly 84% found once; its top ten account for 0.2% to 0.3%. The receptor was derived from an adult with an advanced solid tumor such as melanoma, head and neck, liver or kidney cancer. The chain carries TRBV6-1 and TRBJ2-7, with D possibly called TRBD1 or TRBD2 (5 bases each). The input for sequencing was CD4+ or CD8+ T cells sorted from blood, taken in a trial of the OX40 agonist ivuxolimab. The CDR3 spells CASVFRDPSWEQYF. The CDR3 DNA reads TGTGCCAGCGTTTTTCGGGACCCCTCGTGGGAGCAGTACTTC.